The sequence of this T cell receptor beta chain was determined in a study of blood T cell repertoires in COVID-19. Study context: Researchers got acute and convalescent COVID-19 samples from the United States, Italy and Spain.

Germline V CDR1 and CDR2: GTSNPN, SVGIG (reference sequence). The CDR3 length is 13 residues. Germline trimming cut 2 bases from V and 5 bases from J; bases unmatched to any gene: 5. Original processing methods: From reference gene primer amplification, estimates of nucleated cell counts were derived. Sequencing used immunoSEQ multiplex PCR; TCRdb keeps in-frame clones, though not all of them. V and J calls and clone size come straight from that table; D and trimming were deduced from the DNA. The profile shows some 290,000 clones, roughly 87% of them singletons. Sequencing input: peripheral blood. The clonotype was recovered from a woman aged 45 to 65 who had recovered from COVID-19. V and J are TRBV30 and TRBJ2-5, with TRBD1 identical over 7 bases. This CDR3 is CAWSLMTGETQYF. The CDR3 DNA is TGTGCCTGGAGTCTTATGACAGGGGAGACCCAGTACTTC.